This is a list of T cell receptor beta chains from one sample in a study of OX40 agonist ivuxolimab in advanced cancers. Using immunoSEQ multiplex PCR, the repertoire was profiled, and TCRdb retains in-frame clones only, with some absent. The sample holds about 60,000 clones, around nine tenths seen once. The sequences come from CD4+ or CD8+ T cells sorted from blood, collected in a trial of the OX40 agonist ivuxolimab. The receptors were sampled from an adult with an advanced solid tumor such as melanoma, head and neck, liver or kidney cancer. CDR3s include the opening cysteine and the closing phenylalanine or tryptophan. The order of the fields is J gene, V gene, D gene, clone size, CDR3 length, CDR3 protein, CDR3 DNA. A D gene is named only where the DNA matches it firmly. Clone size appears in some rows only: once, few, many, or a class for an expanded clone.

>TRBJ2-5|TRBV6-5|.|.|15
CASSCPKRPVGTQYF
TGTGCCAGCAGTTGCCCGAAGCGGCCCGTTGGGACCCAGTACTTC
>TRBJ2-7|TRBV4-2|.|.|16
CASSPNSLTGSHEQYF
TGTGCCAGCAGCCCCAATTCCCTAACAGGGTCCCACGAGCAGTACTTC
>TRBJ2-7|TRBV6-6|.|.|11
CASSISYEQYF
TGTGCCAGCAGTATCTCCTACGAGCAGTACTTC
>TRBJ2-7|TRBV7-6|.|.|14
CASSLKAEGGEQYF
TGTGCCAGCAGCTTAAAGGCCGAGGGTGGCGAGCAGTACTTC
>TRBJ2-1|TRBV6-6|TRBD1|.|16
CASSPPGQGAHNEQFF
TGTGCCAGCAGTCCTCCGGGACAGGGGGCCCACAATGAGCAGTTCTTC
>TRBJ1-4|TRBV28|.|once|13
CACQTPGVEKLFF
TGTGCCTGCCAGACCCCCGGCGTTGAAAAACTGTTTTTT
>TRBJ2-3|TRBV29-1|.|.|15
CSVKAGTTSTDTQYF
TGCAGCGTAAAGGCCGGGACCACAAGCACAGATACGCAGTATTTT
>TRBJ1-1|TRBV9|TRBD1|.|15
CASSIRTGGDTEAFF
TGTGCCAGCAGCATACGGACAGGGGGAGACACTGAAGCTTTCTTT
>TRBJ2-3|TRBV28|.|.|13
CASWDTRTDTQYF
TGTGCCAGCTGGGATACTCGCACAGATACGCAGTATTTT
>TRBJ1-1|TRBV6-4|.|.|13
CASSSGPRREAFF
TGTGCCAGCAGTTCGGGCCCCCGGAGGGAAGCTTTCTTT
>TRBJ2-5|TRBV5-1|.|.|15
CASSLGTGAGETQYF
TGCGCCAGCAGCTTGGGAACGGGAGCGGGAGAGACCCAGTACTTC
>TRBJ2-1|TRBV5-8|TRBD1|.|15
CASSLQGSSYNEQFF
TGTGCCAGCAGCCTACAGGGGAGCTCCTACAATGAGCAGTTCTTC
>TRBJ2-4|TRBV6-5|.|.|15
CASSYSARTKNIQYF
TGTGCCAGCAGTTACTCGGCTAGAACCAAAAACATTCAGTACTTC
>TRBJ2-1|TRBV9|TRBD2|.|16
CASSAQGLAGVNEQFF
TGTGCCAGCAGCGCCCAAGGACTAGCGGGAGTGAATGAGCAGTTCTTC
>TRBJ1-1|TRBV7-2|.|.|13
CASSRGALAEAFF
TGTGCCAGCAGCCGGGGGGCGTTGGCTGAAGCTTTCTTT
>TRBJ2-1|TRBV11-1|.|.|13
CASSSHLYNEQFF
TGTGCCAGCAGCTCCCACCTTTACAATGAGCAGTTCTTC
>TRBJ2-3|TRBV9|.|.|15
CASRRAGISTDTQYF
TGTGCCAGCAGGCGAGCCGGGATTAGCACAGATACGCAGTATTTT
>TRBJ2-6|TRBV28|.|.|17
CASSFPGVPSGANVLTF
TGTGCCAGCAGTTTCCCGGGGGTCCCCTCTGGGGCCAACGTCCTGACTTTC
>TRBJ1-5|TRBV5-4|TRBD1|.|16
CASSLGGQGAGQPQHF
TGTGCCAGCAGCTTGGGCGGACAGGGGGCGGGCCAGCCCCAGCATTTT
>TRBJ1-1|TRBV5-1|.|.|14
CASSLGRLNTEAFF
TGCGCCAGCAGCTTGGGACGCCTAAACACTGAAGCTTTCTTT
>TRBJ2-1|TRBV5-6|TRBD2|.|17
CASSYRTSGRAHNEQFF
TGTGCCAGCAGTTATAGGACTAGCGGGAGGGCTCACAATGAGCAGTTCTTC
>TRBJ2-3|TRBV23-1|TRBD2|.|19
CASSQSGPRARGSTDTQYF
TGCGCCAGCAGTCAAAGCGGCCCCCGGGCGCGGGGGAGCACAGATACGCAGTATTTT
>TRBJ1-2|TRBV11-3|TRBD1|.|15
CASSPTGEYNYGYTF
TGTGCCAGCAGCCCGACAGGGGAATATAACTATGGCTACACCTTC
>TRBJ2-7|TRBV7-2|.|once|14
CASSLESGPYEQYF
TGTGCCAGCAGCTTAGAATCAGGGCCCTACGAGCAGTACTTC
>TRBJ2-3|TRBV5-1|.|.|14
CASSLDLPTDTQYF
TGCGCCAGCAGCTTGGACCTCCCCACAGATACGCAGTATTTT
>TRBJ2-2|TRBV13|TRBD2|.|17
CASSLDPSGSQTGELFF
TGTGCCAGCAGCTTAGACCCTAGCGGGAGCCAAACCGGGGAGCTGTTTTTT
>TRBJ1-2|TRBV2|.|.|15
CASSGGLQRDYGYTF
TGTGCCAGCAGTGGGGGTTTACAGCGTGACTATGGCTACACCTTC
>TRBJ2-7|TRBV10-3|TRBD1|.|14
CAISVGTANYEQYF
TGTGCCATCAGTGTCGGGACAGCCAACTACGAGCAGTACTTC
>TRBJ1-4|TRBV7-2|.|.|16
CASSLSPLQANEKLFF
TGTGCCAGCAGCTTATCACCGTTGCAGGCTAATGAAAAACTGTTTTTT
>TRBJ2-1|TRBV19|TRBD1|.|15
CASSMPGQGDYEQFF
TGTGCCAGTAGTATGCCGGGACAGGGGGACTATGAGCAGTTCTTC
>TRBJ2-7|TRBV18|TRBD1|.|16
CASSPPGQGVSYEQYF
TGTGCCAGCTCACCACCCGGACAGGGGGTGTCCTACGAGCAGTACTTC
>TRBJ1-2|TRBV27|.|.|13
CASSLNWAQGYTF
TGTGCCAGCAGTTTAAATTGGGCACAGGGCTACACCTTC
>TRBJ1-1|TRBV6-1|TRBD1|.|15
CASSRQGAIGTEAFF
TGTGCCAGCAGCCGACAGGGGGCAATCGGCACTGAAGCTTTCTTT
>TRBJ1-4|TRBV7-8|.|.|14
CASSLVSRGEKLFF
TGTGCCAGCAGCTTAGTGTCCCGGGGGGAAAAACTGTTTTTT
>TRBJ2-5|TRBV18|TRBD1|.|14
CASSIPGQLKTQYF
TGTGCCAGCTCAATACCGGGACAGCTAAAGACCCAGTACTTC
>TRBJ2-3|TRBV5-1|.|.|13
CASSLAGTDTQYF
TGCGCCAGCAGCTTGGCCGGCACAGATACGCAGTATTTT
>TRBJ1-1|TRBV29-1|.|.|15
CSVLTLAGLNTEAFF
TGCAGCGTTCTTACCTTGGCAGGATTGAACACTGAAGCTTTCTTT
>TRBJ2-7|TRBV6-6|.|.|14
CASSYQRTSYEQYF
TGTGCCAGCAGTTACCAGCGGACCAGCTACGAGCAGTACTTC
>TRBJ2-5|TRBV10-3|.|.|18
CAISESRRGGLTEETQYF
TGTGCCATCAGTGAGTCACGTAGGGGTGGTCTGACCGAAGAGACCCAGTACTTC
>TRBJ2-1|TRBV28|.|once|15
CASSLGHGLGYEQFF
TGTGCCAGCAGTTTAGGTCATGGGTTGGGTTATGAGCAGTTCTTC
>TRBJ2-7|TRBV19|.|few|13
CASSIGGNYEQYF
TGTGCCAGTAGTATCGGGGGAAACTACGAGCAGTACTTC
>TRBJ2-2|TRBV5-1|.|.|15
CASSRDFTNTGELFF
TGCGCCAGCAGCCGGGACTTTACGAACACCGGGGAGCTGTTTTTT
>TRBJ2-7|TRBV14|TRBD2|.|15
CASSQAGGPVYEQYF
TGTGCCAGCAGCCAGGCGGGAGGGCCCGTCTACGAGCAGTACTTC
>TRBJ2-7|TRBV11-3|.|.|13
CASSLGGTYEQYF
TGTGCCAGCAGCTTGGGTGGGACCTACGAGCAGTACTTC
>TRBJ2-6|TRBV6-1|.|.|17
CASSEGGLISGANVLTF
TGTGCCAGCAGTGAAGGAGGACTTATCTCTGGGGCCAACGTCCTGACTTTC
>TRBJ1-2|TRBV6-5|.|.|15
CASSYSPGADYGYTF
TGTGCCAGCAGTTACTCGCCGGGGGCCGACTATGGCTACACCTTC
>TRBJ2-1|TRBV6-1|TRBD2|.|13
CASSLAGYNEQFF
TGTGCCAGCAGTCTAGCGGGGTACAATGAGCAGTTCTTC
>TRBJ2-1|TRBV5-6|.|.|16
CASSYRLGVLENEQFF
TGTGCCAGCAGCTATCGATTGGGGGTCTTGGAGAATGAGCAGTTCTTC
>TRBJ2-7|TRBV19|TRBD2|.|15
CASSSGRAFRHEQYF
TGTGCCAGTAGTAGCGGGAGGGCCTTCCGCCACGAGCAGTACTTC
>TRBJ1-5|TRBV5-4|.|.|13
CASSLGPNQPQHF
TGTGCCAGCAGCTTGGGGCCCAATCAGCCCCAGCATTTT
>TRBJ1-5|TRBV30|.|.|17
CAWSPSRARFRNQPQHF
TGTGCCTGGAGTCCCTCCAGGGCAAGGTTCCGCAATCAGCCCCAGCATTTT
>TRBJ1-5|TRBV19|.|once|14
CASTSRGRPGPQHF
TGTGCCAGTACTTCAAGGGGCAGGCCGGGGCCCCAGCATTTT
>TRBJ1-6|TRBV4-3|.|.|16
CASSQQFDWGDSPLHF
TGCGCCAGCAGCCAGCAATTCGATTGGGGCGATTCACCCCTCCACTTT
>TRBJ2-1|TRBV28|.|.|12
CASRGGINEQFF
TGTGCCAGCAGGGGGGGCATCAATGAGCAGTTCTTC
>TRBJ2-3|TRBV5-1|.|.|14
CASSLPWGTDTQYF
TGCGCCAGCAGCTTGCCGTGGGGCACAGATACGCAGTATTTT
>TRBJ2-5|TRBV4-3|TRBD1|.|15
CASSRNRGQQETQYF
TGCGCCAGCAGCCGCAACAGGGGGCAGCAAGAGACCCAGTACTTC
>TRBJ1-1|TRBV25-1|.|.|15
CASSEVSGAITEAFF
TGTGCCAGCAGTGAAGTATCGGGGGCGATTACTGAAGCTTTCTTT
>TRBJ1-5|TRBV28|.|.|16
CASSPSGGARGQPQHF
TGTGCCAGCAGTCCATCCGGGGGGGCACGAGGTCAGCCCCAGCATTTT
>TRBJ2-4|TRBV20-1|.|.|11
CSALTVDIQYF
TGCAGTGCTCTGACGGTGGACATTCAGTACTTC